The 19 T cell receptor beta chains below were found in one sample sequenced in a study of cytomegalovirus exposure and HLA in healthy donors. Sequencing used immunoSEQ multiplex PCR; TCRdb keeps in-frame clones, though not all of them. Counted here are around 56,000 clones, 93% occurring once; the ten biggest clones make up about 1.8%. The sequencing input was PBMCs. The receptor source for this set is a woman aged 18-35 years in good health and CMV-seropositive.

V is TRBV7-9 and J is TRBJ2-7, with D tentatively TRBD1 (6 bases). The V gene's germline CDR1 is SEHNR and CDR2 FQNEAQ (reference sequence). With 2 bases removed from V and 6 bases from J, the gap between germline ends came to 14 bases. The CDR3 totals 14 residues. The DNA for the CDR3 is TGTGCCAGCAGCTTAAGCTACGGCAGGGGCGAGCAGTACTTC. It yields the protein CASSLSYGRGEQYF.

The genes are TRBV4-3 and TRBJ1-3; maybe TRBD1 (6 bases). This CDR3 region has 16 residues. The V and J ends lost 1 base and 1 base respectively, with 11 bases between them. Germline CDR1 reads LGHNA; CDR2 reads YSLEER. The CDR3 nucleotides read TGCGCCAGCAGCCAAGGTCGAACAGGGTCTGGAAACACCATATATTTT. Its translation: CASSQGRTGSGNTIYF.

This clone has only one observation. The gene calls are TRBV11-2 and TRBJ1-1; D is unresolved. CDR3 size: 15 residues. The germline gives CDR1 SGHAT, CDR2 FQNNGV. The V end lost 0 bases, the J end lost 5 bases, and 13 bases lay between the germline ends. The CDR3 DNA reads TGTGCCAGCAGCTTAGAGGGCCCGGACTGGACTGAAGCTTTCTTT. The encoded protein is CASSLEGPDWTEAFF.

The CDR3 region has the DNA TGCGCCAGCAGCTTGGCAGGCCCTCAGTCGAGCTACACCTTC. Amino acids: CASSLAGPQSSYTF. This chain links TRBV5-1 with TRBJ1-2; D unclear. The CDR3 totals 14 residues. Trimming removed 0 bases from V and 9 bases from J, with 15 bases in between. The germline CDR1 and CDR2 sequences are SGHRS and YFSETQ.

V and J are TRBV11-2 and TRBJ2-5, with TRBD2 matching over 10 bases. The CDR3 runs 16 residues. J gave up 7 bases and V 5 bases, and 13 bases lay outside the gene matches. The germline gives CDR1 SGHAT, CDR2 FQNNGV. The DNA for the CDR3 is TGTGCCAGCAGCAGGCTAGCGGGGGATTCCGGCGGGACCCAGTACTTC. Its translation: CASSRLAGDSGGTQYF.

CDR3 bases: TGTGCCATCAGTGTGTCAGAACTTGTGGAGCAGTTCTTC. This gives the protein CAISVSELVEQFF. The rearrangement links TRBV10-3 to TRBJ2-1, with unresolved D. This CDR3 has 13 residues. Germline CDR1 reads ENHRY; CDR2 reads SYGVKD. Trimming took off 4 bases at V and 10 bases at J, with 14 bases between the two ends.

Here the CDR3 DNA reads TGTCCGCAGACGATATCGGGGACCGGGGAGCTGTTTTTT. It translates to CPQTISGTGELFF. The V call is TRBV18, the J call TRBJ2-2; D is perhaps TRBD2 (5 bases). This CDR3 has 13 amino acids. The germline V gene has CDR1 KGHSH and CDR2 LQKENI.

CDR3 sequence reads: CASSSKTQGKVNEKLFF. The DNA for the CDR3 is TGTGCCAGCAGCTCAAAAACACAGGGAAAAGTTAATGAAAAACTGTTTTTT. The rearrangement links TRBV11-2 to TRBJ1-4; the D gene is possibly TRBD1 (6 bases). Looked up from germline, CDR1 is SGHAT and CDR2 is FQNNGV. The CDR3 extends over 17 amino acids. The V end lost 4 bases, the J end lost 4 bases, and 19 bases lay between the germline ends.

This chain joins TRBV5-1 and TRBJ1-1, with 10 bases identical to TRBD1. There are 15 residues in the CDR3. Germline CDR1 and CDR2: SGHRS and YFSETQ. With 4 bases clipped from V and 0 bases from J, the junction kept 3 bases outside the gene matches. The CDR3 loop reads CASSRGTGVNTEAFF. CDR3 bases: TGCGCCAGCAGCCGAGGGACAGGGGTGAACACTGAAGCTTTCTTT.

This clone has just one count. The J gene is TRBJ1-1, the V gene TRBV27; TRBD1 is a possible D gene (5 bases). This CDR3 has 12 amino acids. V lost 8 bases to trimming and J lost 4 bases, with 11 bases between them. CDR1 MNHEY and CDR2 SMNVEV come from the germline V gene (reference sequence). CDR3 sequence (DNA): TGTGCCAGCGGCGGGACTGCCACTGAAGCTTTCTTT. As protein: CASGGTATEAFF.

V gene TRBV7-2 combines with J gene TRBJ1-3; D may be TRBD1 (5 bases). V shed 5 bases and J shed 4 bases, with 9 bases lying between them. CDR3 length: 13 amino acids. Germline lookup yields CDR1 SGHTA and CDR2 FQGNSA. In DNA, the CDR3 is TGTGCCAGCAGCGACAGCCTCGGAAACACCATATATTTT. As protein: CASSDSLGNTIYF.

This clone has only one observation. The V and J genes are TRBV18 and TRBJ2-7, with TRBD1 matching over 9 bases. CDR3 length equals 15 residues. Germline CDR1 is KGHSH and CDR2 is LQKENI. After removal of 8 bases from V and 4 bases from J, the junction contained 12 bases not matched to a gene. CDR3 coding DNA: TGTGCCAGCCGGACGTTTGGACAGGGGACATACGAGCAGTACTTC. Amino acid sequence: CASRTFGQGTYEQYF. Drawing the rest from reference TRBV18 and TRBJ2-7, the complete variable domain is NAGVMQNPRHLVRRRGQEARLRCSPMKGHSHVYWYRQLPEEGLKFMVYLQKENIIDESGMPKERFSAEFPKEGPSILRIQQVVRGDSAAYFCASRTFGQGTYEQYFGPGTRLTVT.

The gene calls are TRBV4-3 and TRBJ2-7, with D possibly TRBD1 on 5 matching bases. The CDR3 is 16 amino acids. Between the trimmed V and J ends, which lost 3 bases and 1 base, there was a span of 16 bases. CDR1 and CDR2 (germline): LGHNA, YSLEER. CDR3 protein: CASSQDSTALSYEQYF. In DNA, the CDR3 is TGCGCCAGCAGCCAGGATTCGACAGCCCTATCCTACGAGCAGTACTTC.

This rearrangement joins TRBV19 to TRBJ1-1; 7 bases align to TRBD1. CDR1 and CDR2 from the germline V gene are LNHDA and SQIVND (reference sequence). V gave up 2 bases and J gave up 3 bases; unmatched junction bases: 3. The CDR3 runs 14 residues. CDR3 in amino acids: CASSIRGLDTEAFF. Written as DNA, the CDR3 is TGTGCCAGTAGTATAAGGGGGCTCGACACTGAAGCTTTCTTT.

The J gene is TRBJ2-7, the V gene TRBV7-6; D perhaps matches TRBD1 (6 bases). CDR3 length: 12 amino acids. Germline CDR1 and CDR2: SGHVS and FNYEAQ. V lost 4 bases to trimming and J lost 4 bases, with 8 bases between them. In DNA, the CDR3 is TGTGCCAGCAGCTCTCAGGGGTACGAGCAGTACTTC. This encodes CASSSQGYEQYF.

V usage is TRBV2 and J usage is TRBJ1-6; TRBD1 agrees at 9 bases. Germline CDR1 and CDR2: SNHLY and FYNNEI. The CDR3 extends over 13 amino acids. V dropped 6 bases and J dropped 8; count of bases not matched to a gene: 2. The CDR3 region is CASSRDRDSPLHF. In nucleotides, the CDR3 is TGTGCCAGCAGCCGGGACAGGGATTCACCCCTCCACTTT.

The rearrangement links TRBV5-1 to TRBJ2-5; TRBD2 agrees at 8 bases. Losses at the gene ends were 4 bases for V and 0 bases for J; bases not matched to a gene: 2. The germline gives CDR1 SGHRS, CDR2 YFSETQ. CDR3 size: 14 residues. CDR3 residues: CASSKAGDQETQYF. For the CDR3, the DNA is TGCGCCAGCAGCAAAGCGGGGGACCAAGAGACCCAGTACTTC. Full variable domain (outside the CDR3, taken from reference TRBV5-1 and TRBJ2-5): KAGVTQTPRYLIKTRGQQVTLSCSPISGHRSVSWYQQTPGQGLQFLFEYFSETQRNKGNFPGRFSGRQFSNSRSEMNVSTLELGDSALYLCASSKAGDQETQYFGPGTRLLVL.

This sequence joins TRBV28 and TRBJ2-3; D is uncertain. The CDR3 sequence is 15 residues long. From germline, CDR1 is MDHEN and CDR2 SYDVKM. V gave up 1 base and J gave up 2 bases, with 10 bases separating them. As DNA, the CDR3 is TGTGCCAGCAGTTTATTATGGCAGTTCACAGATACGCAGTATTTT. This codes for CASSLLWQFTDTQYF.

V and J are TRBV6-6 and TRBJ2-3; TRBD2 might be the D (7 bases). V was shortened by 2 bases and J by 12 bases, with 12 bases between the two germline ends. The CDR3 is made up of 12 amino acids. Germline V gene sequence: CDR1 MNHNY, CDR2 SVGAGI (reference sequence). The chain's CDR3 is CASSYVGGPQYF. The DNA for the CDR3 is TGTGCCAGCAGTTACGTGGGGGGGCCCCAGTATTTT.